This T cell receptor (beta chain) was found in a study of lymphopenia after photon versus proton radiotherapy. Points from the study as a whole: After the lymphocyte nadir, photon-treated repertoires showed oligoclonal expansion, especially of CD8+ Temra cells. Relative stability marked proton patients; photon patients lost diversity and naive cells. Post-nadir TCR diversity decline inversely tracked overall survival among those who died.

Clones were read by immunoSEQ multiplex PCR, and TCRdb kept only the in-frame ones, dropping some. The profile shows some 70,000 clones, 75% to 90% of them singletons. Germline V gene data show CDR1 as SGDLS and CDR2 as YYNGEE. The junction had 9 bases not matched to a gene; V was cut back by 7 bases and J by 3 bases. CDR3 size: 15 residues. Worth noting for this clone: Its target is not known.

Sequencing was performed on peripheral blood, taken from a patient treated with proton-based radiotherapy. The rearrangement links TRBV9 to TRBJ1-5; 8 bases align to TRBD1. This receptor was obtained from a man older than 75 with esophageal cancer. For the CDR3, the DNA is TGTGCCAGCGCTGTGACAGGGGACTCCAATCAGCCCCAGCATTTT. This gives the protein CASAVTGDSNQPQHF. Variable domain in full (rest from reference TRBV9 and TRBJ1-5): DSGVTQTPKHLITATGQRVTLRCSPRSGDLSVYWYQQSLDQGLQFLIQYYNGEERAKGNILERFSAQQFPDLHSELNLSSLELGDSALYFCASAVTGDSNQPQHFGDGTRLSIL.